Listed below are T cell receptor beta chains from one sample, sequenced in a study of T cells in Graves' hyperthyroidism and ophthalmopathy. Each CDR3 protein is one row after TCRdb ran MiXCR on the multiplex PCR reads. This sample has approximately 600,000 distinct CDR3 sequences; about 15% occur once, and the top ten carry roughly 5.5%. Sequencing input: blood. The receptors here all came from a woman aged 25 to 39 with Graves' hyperthyroidism that later progressed to Graves' ophthalmopathy. CDR3s include the opening cysteine and the closing phenylalanine or tryptophan. A D gene is named only where the DNA matches it firmly. Clone size appears in some rows only: once, few, many, or a class for an expanded clone.

size: many
V: TRBV27
J: TRBJ2-7
D: NA
DNA: TGTGCCAGCAGTTTATCCTCGGGATTCACCTACGAGCAGTACTTC
CDR3: CASSLSSGFTYEQYF

size: many
V: TRBV18
J: TRBJ2-5
D: NA
DNA: TGTGCCAGCTCACCGGGGAACCTCCAAGAGACCCAGTACTTC
CDR3: CASSPGNLQETQYF

size: few
V: TRBV27
J: TRBJ2-5
D: TRBD1
DNA: TGTGCCAGCAGTCGGACAGGGCCGGGCGCTGCGTACTTC
CDR3: CASSRTGPGAAYF

size: many
V: TRBV6-5
J: TRBJ1-6
D: NA
DNA: TGTGCCAGCAGTTACTCGGAGTTGGACGAATCACCCCTCCACTTT
CDR3: CASSYSELDESPLHF

size: once
V: TRBV12-3/TRBV12-4
J: TRBJ1-1
D: NA
DNA: TGTGCCAGCACCTCCTTGGAGGGTCTTGAGACTGAAGCTTTCTTT
CDR3: CASTSLEGLETEAFF

size: NA
V: TRBV19
J: TRBJ1-6
D: TRBD1
DNA: TGTGCCAGTAAACAGGGGGCTCTCGGGAATTCACCCCTCCACTTT
CDR3: CASKQGALGNSPLHF

size: many
V: TRBV12-3/TRBV12-4
J: TRBJ2-7
D: TRBD1
DNA: TGTGCCAGCAGTTTACAGAGGGGGCCCTACGAGCAGTACTTC
CDR3: CASSLQRGPYEQYF

size: NA
V: TRBV12-3/TRBV12-4
J: TRBJ1-2
D: TRBD1
DNA: TGTGCCAGCAGTCCGGGACAGGGCGAGGAGTATGGCTACACCTTC
CDR3: CASSPGQGEEYGYTF

size: few
V: TRBV4-2
J: TRBJ2-1
D: NA
DNA: TGTGCCAGCAGCCAAGTAGACGGCGGCCTCAATGAGCAGTTCTTC
CDR3: CASSQVDGGLNEQFF

size: many
V: TRBV20-1
J: TRBJ2-1
D: TRBD1
DNA: TGCAGTGCTATGGGGACAGGGGACTACAATGAGCAGTTCTTC
CDR3: CSAMGTGDYNEQFF

size: NA
V: TRBV7-3
J: TRBJ2-1
D: TRBD1
DNA: TGTGCCAGCAGCCCACGGACAGGGGCCTCCTACAATGAGCAGTTCTTC
CDR3: CASSPRTGASYNEQFF

size: many
V: TRBV27
J: TRBJ2-3
D: NA
DNA: TGTGCCAGCAGTTTCCTGACCGTTACTAGCACAGATACGCAGTATTTT
CDR3: CASSFLTVTSTDTQYF

size: few
V: TRBV4-3
J: TRBJ2-7
D: NA
DNA: TGCGCCAGCAGCCAAGGCCGGAGAGTGGCCTACGAGCAGTACTTC
CDR3: CASSQGRRVAYEQYF

size: NA
V: TRBV6-2/TRBV6-3
J: TRBJ1-6
D: NA
DNA: TGTGCCAGCAGTTACACAATTCCGGCGTTGGATTCACCCCTCCACTTT
CDR3: CASSYTIPALDSPLHF

size: few
V: TRBV28
J: TRBJ1-2
D: NA
DNA: TGTGCCAGCAGGCCTATCGGGGAGGGCCATGGCTACACCTTC
CDR3: CASRPIGEGHGYTF

size: many
V: TRBV11-2
J: TRBJ2-5
D: NA
DNA: TGTGCCAGCAGCGGACGGGAGTCGCGGGAGACCCAGTACTTC
CDR3: CASSGRESRETQYF

size: NA
V: TRBV7-2
J: TRBJ1-6
D: NA
DNA: TGTGCCAGCAGTGACGGGGTTTCACCCCTCCACTTT
CDR3: CASSDGVSPLHF

size: many
V: TRBV11-3
J: TRBJ2-7
D: NA
DNA: TGTGCCAGCAGCTTAGAGGGGACGGAGACTTACGAGCAGTACTTC
CDR3: CASSLEGTETYEQYF

size: many
V: TRBV29-1
J: TRBJ2-7
D: TRBD1
DNA: TGCAGCGTTTTAGGGACAGGAAGATACGAGCAGTACTTC
CDR3: CSVLGTGRYEQYF

size: few
V: TRBV20-1
J: TRBJ2-1
D: TRBD2
DNA: TGCAGTGCTAGCCCCCCGGGTAGCGGGAACGATATTGAGCAGTTCTTC
CDR3: CSASPPGSGNDIEQFF

size: NA
V: TRBV5-5
J: TRBJ2-5
D: TRBD2
DNA: TGTGCCAGCAGCTTGGTTCGAGTAGCGGGAGGAGGAGAGACCCAGTACTTC
CDR3: CASSLVRVAGGGETQYF

size: many
V: TRBV12-3/TRBV12-4
J: TRBJ2-5
D: NA
DNA: TGTGCCAGCAGCGAAAATCCGGGACAAATTTTGGAGACCCAGTACTTC
CDR3: CASSENPGQILETQYF

size: once
V: TRBV7-9
J: TRBJ2-7
D: TRBD2
DNA: TGTGCCAGCGGCCTTGTGATGGCCGGACTAGCGGGAGTTGGCGAGCAGTACTTC
CDR3: CASGLVMAGLAGVGEQYF

size: many
V: TRBV7-2
J: TRBJ1-2
D: NA
DNA: TGTGCCAGCAGCTTGGGCAGTACTAACTATGGCTACACCTTC
CDR3: CASSLGSTNYGYTF

size: many
V: TRBV18
J: TRBJ1-6
D: TRBD1
DNA: TGTGCCAGCTCGCCGCTCGGACAGGTCTATAATTCACCCCTCCACTTT
CDR3: CASSPLGQVYNSPLHF

size: NA
V: TRBV10-2
J: TRBJ2-7
D: NA
DNA: TGCGCCAGTCAGGACGCGTTGGATGAGCAGTACTTC
CDR3: CASQDALDEQYF

size: NA
V: TRBV12-3/TRBV12-4
J: TRBJ2-6
D: NA
DNA: TGTGCCAGCAGAAAAAGGGACACCCACGTCTCTGGGGCCAACGTCCTGACTTTC
CDR3: CASRKRDTHVSGANVLTF

size: NA
V: TRBV11-2
J: TRBJ1-3
D: NA
DNA: TGTGCCAGCAGCTTAGTTGGAGCGGACACCATACATTTT
CDR3: CASSLVGADTIHF

size: many
V: TRBV12-3/TRBV12-4
J: TRBJ1-6
D: NA
DNA: TGTGCCAGCAGTTTTCAGGGGAATTCACCCCTCCACTTT
CDR3: CASSFQGNSPLHF

size: NA
V: TRBV9
J: TRBJ2-2
D: NA
DNA: TGTGCCAGCAGTGGATTAGCGGCAGGATTGTTTTTT
CDR3: CASSGLAAGLFF

size: many
V: TRBV2
J: TRBJ1-5
D: NA
DNA: TGTGCCAGCAGTGTGGCGGGTCAGCCCCAGCATTTT
CDR3: CASSVAGQPQHF

size: NA
V: TRBV18
J: TRBJ2-7
D: TRBD2
DNA: TGTGCCAGCTCGGCACTAGCGGGCGGGCGCCACGAGCAGTACTTC
CDR3: CASSALAGGRHEQYF

size: NA
V: TRBV6-2/TRBV6-3
J: TRBJ2-2
D: TRBD2
DNA: TGTGCCAGCAGTTACGAGTTAAGCGGGAGTGGGTCCGGGGAGCTGTTTTTT
CDR3: CASSYELSGSGSGELFF

size: many
V: TRBV18
J: TRBJ1-1
D: TRBD1
DNA: TGTGCCAGCTCACGTGACAGGGGGTATCGGAACACTGAAGCTTTCTTT
CDR3: CASSRDRGYRNTEAFF

size: many
V: TRBV9
J: TRBJ2-5
D: NA
DNA: TGTGCCAGCAGCGTAGGAGCAGGGGAAGAGACCCAGTACTTC
CDR3: CASSVGAGEETQYF

size: NA
V: TRBV13
J: TRBJ1-4
D: TRBD1
DNA: TGTGCCAGCAGAGCAGGGGGCATTGGAGAAAAACTGTTTTTT
CDR3: CASRAGGIGEKLFF

size: many
V: TRBV28
J: TRBJ1-1
D: NA
DNA: TGTGCCAGCAGTTTACTGCCAAGAGTGAACACTGAAGCTTTCTTT
CDR3: CASSLLPRVNTEAFF

size: few
V: TRBV15
J: TRBJ2-1
D: TRBD1
DNA: TGTGCCACCAGCGGACAGGCGGTGTCCTACAATGAGCAGTTCTTC
CDR3: CATSGQAVSYNEQFF

size: many
V: TRBV10-3
J: TRBJ1-1
D: TRBD1
DNA: TGTGCCATCAGTTCTGGGACAGGGCACGGTGAAGCTTTCTTT
CDR3: CAISSGTGHGEAFF

size: many
V: TRBV2
J: TRBJ2-2
D: NA
DNA: TGTGCCAGCAGAGGTCAACCGGGACTCACCACCGGGGAGCTGTTTTTT
CDR3: CASRGQPGLTTGELFF

size: once
V: TRBV6-5
J: TRBJ1-1
D: NA
DNA: TGTGCCAGCAGTTACGGATCGGCCAGGGCAGGCACTGAAGCTTTCTTT
CDR3: CASSYGSARAGTEAFF

size: NA
V: TRBV24-1
J: TRBJ2-1
D: NA
DNA: TGTGCCACCTCTAAGGGCCGGTCCTACAATGAGCAGTTCTTC
CDR3: CATSKGRSYNEQFF

size: NA
V: TRBV18
J: TRBJ2-3
D: NA
DNA: TGTGCCAGCTCACCACAACGGCAGCCAGATACGCAGTATTTT
CDR3: CASSPQRQPDTQYF

size: NA
V: TRBV12-5
J: TRBJ1-5
D: NA
DNA: TGTGCTAGTGGTTTGGGCCCCACTAGCAATCAGCCCCAGCATTTT
CDR3: CASGLGPTSNQPQHF

size: many
V: TRBV28
J: TRBJ1-6
D: NA
DNA: TGTGCCAGCAGTCTCTCGGAGTCACCCCTCCACTTT
CDR3: CASSLSESPLHF

size: NA
V: TRBV5-5
J: TRBJ1-5
D: NA
DNA: TGCGCCAGCAGCCCGTCGACGGGGGACCCTCAGCCCCAGCATTTT
CDR3: CASSPSTGDPQPQHF

size: many
V: TRBV5-1
J: TRBJ2-1
D: TRBD2
DNA: TGCGCCAGCAGCTTGTCCGCGGGAGTCACCTACAATGAGCAGTTCTTC
CDR3: CASSLSAGVTYNEQFF

size: many
V: TRBV9
J: TRBJ2-1
D: TRBD2
DNA: TGTGCCAGCAGCGTCTCGGGACTAGCGGGAGTAGTGGGCTCCTACAATGAGCAGTTCTTC
CDR3: CASSVSGLAGVVGSYNEQFF

size: few
V: TRBV30
J: TRBJ1-2
D: NA
DNA: TGTGCCTGGAAAAGGGCGTATGGCTACACCTTC
CDR3: CAWKRAYGYTF

size: few
V: TRBV28
J: TRBJ1-5
D: NA
DNA: TGTGCCAGCAGTTTATTAGGACGGGGGCGAAGTAATCAGCCCCAGCATTTT
CDR3: CASSLLGRGRSNQPQHF

size: many
V: TRBV20-1
J: TRBJ2-1
D: TRBD1
DNA: TGCAGTGCCTCACCTCTGGGACAGCGCTACAATGAGCAGTTCTTC
CDR3: CSASPLGQRYNEQFF

size: many
V: TRBV14
J: TRBJ2-1
D: NA
DNA: TGTGCCAGCAGCCAACTAGGGAGCTCCTACAATGAGCAGTTCTTC
CDR3: CASSQLGSSYNEQFF

size: NA
V: TRBV2
J: TRBJ2-5
D: TRBD2
DNA: TGTGCCGGGGGGGAGGCTAGCGGGAGTAAAGAGACCCAGTACTTC
CDR3: CAGGEASGSKETQYF

size: NA
V: TRBV7-9
J: TRBJ2-1
D: NA
DNA: TGTGCCAGCAGCCCCCCGGTTTGGGATTTCCACAATGAGCAGTTCTTC
CDR3: CASSPPVWDFHNEQFF

size: few
V: TRBV7-2
J: TRBJ1-2
D: NA
DNA: TGTGCCAGCAACAATCGCAACAGGGTGGATGGCTACACCTTC
CDR3: CASNNRNRVDGYTF